This T cell receptor beta chain was recorded in a study of T cells expressing NK-cell markers. Study-wide results and caveats: Where several donors were concerned, these clonotypes also led the CD3+CD56-NKG2C+ fraction.

Notes on this clonotype: Antigen: not known.

TCRdb re-called the 5' RACE reads; every CDR3 protein appears as one record, without DNA. The sample yields 400,000 or so distinct CDR3 sequences, of which the top ten take up about 10%. The CDR3 is 15 residues long. Per germline, CDR1 MNHEY and CDR2 SMNVEV (reference sequence). The chain uses TRBV27 and TRBJ2-3. Material for sequencing was blood T cells: a sorted CD56 or NKG2C T cell subset, CD4+ or CD8+ T cells, or bulk PBMC T cells (not recorded which). The origin of this receptor is a woman between 45 and 60 years old in good health. CDR3 amino acids: CASSFLRSRTDTQYF.